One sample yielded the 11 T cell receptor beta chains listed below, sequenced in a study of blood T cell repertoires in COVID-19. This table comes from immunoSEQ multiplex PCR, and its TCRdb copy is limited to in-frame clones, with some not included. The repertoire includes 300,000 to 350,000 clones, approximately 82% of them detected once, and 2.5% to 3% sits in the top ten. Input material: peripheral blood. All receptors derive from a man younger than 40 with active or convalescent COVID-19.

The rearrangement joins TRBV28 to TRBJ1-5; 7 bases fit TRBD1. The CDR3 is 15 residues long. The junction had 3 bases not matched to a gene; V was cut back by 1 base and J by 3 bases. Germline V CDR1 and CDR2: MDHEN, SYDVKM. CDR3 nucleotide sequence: TGTGCCAGCAGTTTATCGACAGGGTTCAATCAGCCCCAGCATTTT. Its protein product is CASSLSTGFNQPQHF.

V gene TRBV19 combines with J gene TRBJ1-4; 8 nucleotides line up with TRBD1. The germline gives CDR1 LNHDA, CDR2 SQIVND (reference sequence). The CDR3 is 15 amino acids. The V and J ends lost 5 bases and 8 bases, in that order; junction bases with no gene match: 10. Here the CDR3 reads CASSARGTGEEKLFF. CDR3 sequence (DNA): TGTGCCAGTAGTGCCCGAGGGACAGGAGAAGAAAAACTGTTTTTT.

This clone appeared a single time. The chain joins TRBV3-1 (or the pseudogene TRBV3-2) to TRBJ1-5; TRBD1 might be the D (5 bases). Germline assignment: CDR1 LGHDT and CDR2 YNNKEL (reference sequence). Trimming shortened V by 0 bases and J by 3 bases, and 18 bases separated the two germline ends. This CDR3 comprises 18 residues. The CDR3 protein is CASSQDEQARRTNQPQHF. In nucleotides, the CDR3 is TGTGCCAGCAGCCAAGATGAACAGGCCCGTCGTACCAATCAGCCCCAGCATTTT.

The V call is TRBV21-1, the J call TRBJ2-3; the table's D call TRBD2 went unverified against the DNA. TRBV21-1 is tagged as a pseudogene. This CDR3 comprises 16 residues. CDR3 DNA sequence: TGTGCCAGGGCCGGACTAGCGGAGGCCCGCACAGATACGCAGTATTTT. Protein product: CARAGLAEARTDTQYF.

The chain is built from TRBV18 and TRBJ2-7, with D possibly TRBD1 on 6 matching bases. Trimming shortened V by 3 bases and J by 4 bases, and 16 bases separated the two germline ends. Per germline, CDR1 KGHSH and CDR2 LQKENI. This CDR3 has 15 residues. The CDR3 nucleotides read TGTGCCAGCTCACCCTCCGGAGGACAGAGATACGAGCAGTACTTC. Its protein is CASSPSGGQRYEQYF.

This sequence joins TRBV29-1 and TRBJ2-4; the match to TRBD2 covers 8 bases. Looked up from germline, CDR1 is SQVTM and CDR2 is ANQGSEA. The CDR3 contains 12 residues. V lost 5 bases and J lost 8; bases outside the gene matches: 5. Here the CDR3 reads CSVLGREDIQYF. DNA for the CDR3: TGCAGCGTTCTCGGGAGGGAAGACATTCAGTACTTC.

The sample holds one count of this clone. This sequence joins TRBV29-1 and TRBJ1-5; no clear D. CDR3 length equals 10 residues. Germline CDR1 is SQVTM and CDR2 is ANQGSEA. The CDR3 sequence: CVRGLWPQHF. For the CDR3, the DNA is TGCGTACGAGGACTGTGGCCCCAGCATTTT.

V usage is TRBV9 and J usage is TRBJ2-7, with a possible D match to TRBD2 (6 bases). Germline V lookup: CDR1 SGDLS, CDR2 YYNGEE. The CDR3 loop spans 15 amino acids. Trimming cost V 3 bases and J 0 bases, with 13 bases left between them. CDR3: CASSAGGEISYEQYF. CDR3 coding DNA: TGTGCCAGCAGCGCGGGCGGGGAGATCTCCTACGAGCAGTACTTC.

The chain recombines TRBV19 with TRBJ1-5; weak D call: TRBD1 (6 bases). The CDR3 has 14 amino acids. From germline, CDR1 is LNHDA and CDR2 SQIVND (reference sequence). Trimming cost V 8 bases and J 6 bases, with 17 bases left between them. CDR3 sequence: CASGEGGAIQPQHF. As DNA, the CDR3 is TGTGCCAGTGGCGAGGGGGGGGCGATTCAGCCCCAGCATTTT.

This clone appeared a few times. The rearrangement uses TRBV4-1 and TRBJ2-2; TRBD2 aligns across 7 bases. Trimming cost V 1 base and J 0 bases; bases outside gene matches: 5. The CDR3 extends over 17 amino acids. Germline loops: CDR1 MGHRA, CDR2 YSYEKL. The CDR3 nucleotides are TGCGCCAGCAGCCAAGTCAATCTAGCGGCGAACACCGGGGAGCTGTTTTTT. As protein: CASSQVNLAANTGELFF.

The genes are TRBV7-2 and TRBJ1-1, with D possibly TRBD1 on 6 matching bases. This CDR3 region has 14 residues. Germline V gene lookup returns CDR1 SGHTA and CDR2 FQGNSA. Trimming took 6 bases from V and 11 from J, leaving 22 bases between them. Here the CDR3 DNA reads TGTGCCAGCAGTTTCCCGGCGACAGGCCCCCCGGCTTTCTTT. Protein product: CASSFPATGPPAFF.